A selection of T cell receptor beta chains follows, all from one sample in a study of T cell responses to AZD1222 COVID-19 vaccine. Data came from immunoSEQ multiplex PCR; TCRdb stores just in-frame clones and leaves some out. The repertoire consists of about 170,000 clones, with more than 85% occurring once and the leading ten covering around 3.8%. The sequencing here drew on peripheral blood, taken on day 0 of AZD1222 vaccination. These receptors were taken from an adult in good health. Both conserved end residues are part of each CDR3. The order of the fields is clone size, D gene, V gene, J gene, CDR3 protein, CDR3 DNA. A D gene is named only where the DNA matches it firmly. Expanded clones are given a class, and other clones once, few, many or no size at all.

size: -
D: -
V: TRBV19
J: TRBJ1-5
CDR3: CASSPPHRTNNQPQHF
DNA: TGTGCCAGTAGTCCACCCCACAGGACTAACAATCAGCCCCAGCATTTT

size: -
D: -
V: TRBV12-3/TRBV12-4
J: TRBJ2-7
CDR3: CASSLNPRAGKNF
DNA: TGTGCCAGCAGTTTAAACCCGCGGGCAGGGAAAAACTTC

size: -
D: TRBD1
V: TRBV5-4
J: TRBJ1-2
CDR3: CASSLGQGGLYGYTF
DNA: TGTGCCAGCAGCTTGGGACAGGGAGGACTATATGGCTACACCTTC

size: -
D: -
V: TRBV5-4
J: TRBJ1-2
CDR3: CASSLFFGPGYTF
DNA: TGTGCCAGCAGCTTGTTTTTTGGGCCTGGCTACACCTTC

size: -
D: -
V: TRBV13
J: TRBJ1-4
CDR3: CASSHGPTNEKLFF
DNA: TGTGCCAGCAGCCACGGTCCAACTAATGAAAAACTGTTTTTT

size: -
D: -
V: TRBV11-2
J: TRBJ1-6
CDR3: CASSLGPTGPSYNSPLHF
DNA: TGTGCCAGCAGCTTAGGCCCCACAGGACCGTCCTATAATTCACCCCTCCACTTT

size: -
D: -
V: TRBV10-1
J: TRBJ2-7
CDR3: CASSESGTADYEQYF
DNA: TGCGCCAGCAGTGAGTCAGGGACGGCCGACTACGAGCAGTACTTC

size: -
D: -
V: TRBV7-9
J: TRBJ1-5
CDR3: CASSLSGPNQPQHF
DNA: TGTGCCAGCAGCTTGTCAGGGCCCAATCAGCCCCAGCATTTT

size: -
D: -
V: TRBV4-1
J: TRBJ2-7
CDR3: CASSQGLRSTYEQYF
DNA: TGCGCCAGCAGCCAAGGTCTAAGATCTACCTACGAGCAGTACTTC

size: -
D: TRBD2
V: TRBV6-4
J: TRBJ2-3
CDR3: CASSDSRGGADTQYF
DNA: TGTGCCAGCAGTGACTCCCGCGGGGGGGCAGATACGCAGTATTTT

size: -
D: -
V: TRBV3-1/TRBV3-2
J: TRBJ2-7
CDR3: CASTGNGYEQYF
DNA: TGTGCCAGTACCGGGAACGGCTACGAGCAGTACTTC

size: -
D: -
V: TRBV11-2
J: TRBJ1-6
CDR3: CASSPRTDYNSPLHF
DNA: TGTGCCAGCAGCCCCAGGACAGACTATAATTCACCCCTCCACTTT

size: -
D: -
V: TRBV6-1
J: TRBJ2-1
CDR3: CASSEWVGDQQFF
DNA: TGTGCCAGCAGTGAGTGGGTGGGGGACCAGCAGTTCTTC

size: -
D: TRBD2
V: TRBV2
J: TRBJ2-1
CDR3: CASSGNSGSNEQFF
DNA: TGTGCCAGCAGTGGAAATAGCGGGAGCAATGAGCAGTTCTTC

size: once
D: -
V: TRBV27
J: TRBJ1-2
CDR3: CASSLSRKGYGYTF
DNA: TGTGCCAGCAGTTTATCGAGGAAGGGCTATGGCTACACCTTC

size: -
D: -
V: TRBV7-9
J: TRBJ1-1
CDR3: CASSTHSLSDTEAFF
DNA: TGTGCCAGCAGTACCCACAGTCTTTCGGACACTGAAGCTTTCTTT

size: -
D: -
V: TRBV7-9
J: TRBJ1-2
CDR3: CASSSVSGAGYTF
DNA: TGTGCCAGCAGCTCCGTTTCAGGGGCTGGCTACACCTTC

size: once
D: -
V: TRBV5-1
J: TRBJ1-2
CDR3: CASSFEGSSGYTF
DNA: TGCGCCAGCAGCTTTGAGGGTTCGAGTGGCTACACCTTC

size: -
D: TRBD2
V: TRBV27
J: TRBJ2-1
CDR3: CASSLWTNPPSGGRFNEQFF
DNA: TGTGCCAGCAGTTTATGGACAAATCCCCCTAGCGGGGGCCGTTTTAATGAGCAGTTCTTC

size: -
D: -
V: TRBV6-6
J: TRBJ1-4
CDR3: CASSLQGTNEKLFF
DNA: TGTGCCAGCAGTTTACAGGGAACGAATGAAAAACTGTTTTTT

size: -
D: -
V: TRBV7-2
J: TRBJ2-3
CDR3: CASSLGTGPDQYF
DNA: TGTGCCAGCAGCTTAGGCACAGGCCCAGATCAGTATTTT

size: -
D: -
V: TRBV5-8
J: TRBJ2-2
CDR3: CASSLGIRPNTGELFF
DNA: TGTGCCAGCAGCCTAGGGATCCGACCGAACACCGGGGAGCTGTTTTTT

size: -
D: -
V: TRBV27
J: TRBJ1-2
CDR3: CASSLLGTDYGYTF
DNA: TGTGCCAGCAGCCTATTGGGGACCGACTATGGCTACACCTTC

size: few
D: -
V: TRBV3-1/TRBV3-2
J: TRBJ2-3
CDR3: CASSHTPGASTDTQYF
DNA: TGTGCCAGCAGCCATACTCCCGGGGCCAGCACAGATACGCAGTATTTT

size: -
D: -
V: TRBV11-2
J: TRBJ1-2
CDR3: CASSFGFAGQGYTF
DNA: TGTGCCAGCAGCTTCGGTTTTGCAGGGCAAGGCTACACCTTC

size: -
D: TRBD1
V: TRBV12-5
J: TRBJ1-2
CDR3: CASGPRTGDGYTF
DNA: TGTGCTAGTGGTCCCCGGACAGGCGATGGCTACACCTTC

size: -
D: -
V: TRBV6-4
J: TRBJ1-5
CDR3: CASARAPREPQHF
DNA: TGTGCCAGCGCCAGGGCCCCCAGGGAGCCCCAGCATTTT

size: -
D: -
V: TRBV5-4
J: TRBJ1-1
CDR3: CASSLGGFGNTEAFF
DNA: TGTGCCAGCAGCTTGGGCGGGTTTGGGAACACTGAAGCTTTCTTT

size: once
D: -
V: TRBV19
J: TRBJ2-3
CDR3: CASSMLLVADTQYF
DNA: TGTGCCAGTAGTATGCTCCTAGTGGCAGATACGCAGTATTTT

size: -
D: -
V: TRBV27
J: TRBJ2-7
CDR3: CASSLGPIYEQYF
DNA: TGTGCCAGCAGTCTGGGCCCCATCTACGAGCAGTACTTC

size: -
D: -
V: TRBV27
J: TRBJ1-3
CDR3: CASSLRSFGNTIYF
DNA: TGTGCCAGCAGTTTACGGAGCTTTGGAAACACCATATATTTT

size: once
D: TRBD2
V: TRBV18
J: TRBJ2-5
CDR3: CASSPPGLAGGETQYF
DNA: TGTGCCAGCTCACCCCCAGGACTAGCGGGTGGAGAGACCCAGTACTTC

size: -
D: -
V: TRBV11-2
J: TRBJ2-5
CDR3: CASSRQRGQETQYF
DNA: TGTGCCAGCAGCAGACAACGGGGGCAAGAGACCCAGTACTTC

size: once
D: -
V: TRBV9
J: TRBJ1-2
CDR3: CASSVSGVGVYGYTF
DNA: TGTGCCAGCAGCGTATCGGGGGTCGGTGTTTATGGCTACACCTTC

size: once
D: TRBD2
V: TRBV28
J: TRBJ2-7
CDR3: CASRRTSGGAHEQYF
DNA: TGTGCCAGCAGACGGACTAGCGGGGGGGCCCACGAGCAGTACTTC

size: -
D: -
V: TRBV6-5
J: TRBJ1-1
CDR3: CASSYRATNTEAFF
DNA: TGTGCCAGCAGTTACAGGGCTACAAACACTGAAGCTTTCTTT

size: -
D: TRBD1
V: TRBV18
J: TRBJ1-3
CDR3: CASSPQARDSSGNTIYF
DNA: TGTGCCAGCTCACCACAAGCCCGGGACAGCTCTGGAAACACCATATATTTT

size: once
D: -
V: TRBV9
J: TRBJ1-6
CDR3: CASSRDQYNSPLHF
DNA: TGTGCCAGCAGCCGGGACCAGTATAATTCACCCCTCCACTTT

size: -
D: -
V: TRBV19
J: TRBJ1-1
CDR3: CASGPRTEAFF
DNA: TGTGCCAGTGGGCCTCGGACTGAAGCTTTCTTT

size: -
D: TRBD1
V: TRBV18
J: TRBJ2-7
CDR3: CASSRDRLEQYF
DNA: TGTGCCAGCTCACGGGACAGGCTGGAGCAGTACTTC

size: -
D: TRBD1
V: TRBV27
J: TRBJ1-2
CDR3: CASSLLGQVFGGYTF
DNA: TGTGCCAGCAGTTTACTCGGACAGGTTTTCGGTGGCTACACCTTC

size: -
D: TRBD2
V: TRBV7-6
J: TRBJ2-2
CDR3: CASSLEGLPGELFF
DNA: TGTGCCAGCAGCTTGGAGGGACTACCCGGGGAGCTGTTTTTT

size: -
D: -
V: TRBV7-9
J: TRBJ1-1
CDR3: CASSLDSMNTEAFF
DNA: TGTGCCAGCAGCTTAGACAGCATGAACACTGAAGCTTTCTTT

size: -
D: -
V: TRBV19
J: TRBJ1-5
CDR3: CASSWETYNQPQHF
DNA: TGTGCCAGTAGTTGGGAGACGTACAATCAGCCCCAGCATTTT

size: once
D: TRBD2
V: TRBV15
J: TRBJ2-2
CDR3: CATTNSGRARNTGELFF
DNA: TGTGCCACCACCAATAGCGGGAGGGCTCGGAACACCGGGGAGCTGTTTTTT

size: -
D: TRBD1
V: TRBV16
J: TRBJ1-2
CDR3: CASSQSVGQGANYGYTF
DNA: TGTGCCAGCAGCCAATCGGTTGGACAGGGGGCCAACTATGGCTACACCTTC

size: few
D: -
V: TRBV5-6
J: TRBJ1-2
CDR3: CASSLAQAINYGYTF
DNA: TGTGCCAGCAGCTTGGCTCAAGCCATTAACTATGGCTACACCTTC

size: -
D: TRBD1
V: TRBV6-5
J: TRBJ1-5
CDR3: CASSKDRDSNQPQHF
DNA: TGTGCCAGCAGTAAGGACAGGGACAGCAATCAGCCCCAGCATTTT

size: -
D: -
V: TRBV19
J: TRBJ1-2
CDR3: CASSIDQALPNYGYTF
DNA: TGTGCCAGTAGTATAGATCAGGCCCTTCCAAACTATGGCTACACCTTC

size: once
D: TRBD1
V: TRBV5-6
J: TRBJ1-4
CDR3: CASSLRQGRAREKLFF
DNA: TGTGCCAGCAGCTTGCGACAGGGCAGGGCAAGGGAAAAACTGTTTTTT